This T cell receptor (beta chain) was documented in a study of identical twins. This clonotype showed up just a few times. The antigen is unknown. TCRdb recomputed calls from the 5' RACE reads with MiXCR, one row per CDR3 protein. Seen here are about 810,000 distinct CDR3 sequences, more than 9% observed once, and the top ten hold around 1.5%. Study results and limitations: Out-of-frame alpha sequences shared by twins were enriched for low generation probability.

The V end lost 5 bases, the J end lost 7 bases, and 14 bases lay between the germline ends. CDR1 and CDR2 (germline): SGHTA, FQGNSA. This CDR3 contains 14 residues. This same sample was also part of a study on yellow fever vaccine responses in identical twins.

Specimen: PBMCs. The genes are TRBV7-2 and TRBJ2-2; TRBD2 might be the D (5 bases). This receptor was taken from a woman between 18 and 30 years old in good health. DNA for the CDR3: TGTGCCAGCAGCCGTGGTGTAGCGATCGGGGAGCTGTTTTTT. It is translated as CASSRGVAIGELFF.